The present TCR beta chain was sequenced within a study of neurological immune-mediated disorders. This clonotype was found many times. What it binds is not known. Findings and limits, study-wide: Multiple sclerosis was found to have the least TCR clonal expansion, below healthy controls, and HTLV-1-associated myelopathy the most. Expanded clones shared no identical CDR3 amino acid sequences across subjects, which suggested private TCR-beta repertoires in all groups.

Sorted libraries used 800,000 to 1,000,000 CD4+ or CD8+ T cells. With 10-nucleotide random UMIs, 5'RACE was used to make the cDNA. TCRdb reprocessed the 5' RACE reads via MiXCR and lists one record per CDR3 protein. The top ten clones hold approximately 10% of a sample with some 37,000 distinct CDR3 sequences, 4% to 5.5% of them seen once. What was sequenced was CD4+ T cells from blood. The sequence was obtained from a man between 18 and 35 years old in good health.

DNA for the CDR3: TGTGCCAGCAGTTATGGTAGGCCGATCCAAGAGACCCAGTACTTC. Translating it yields CASSYGRPIQETQYF. The chain employs TRBV6-2 or TRBV6-3 and TRBJ2-5; no definite D call. The CDR3 runs 15 residues. CDR1 and CDR2 (germline): MNHEY, SVGEGT. V lost 3 bases and J 1 base, leaving 12 bases between the germline ends.